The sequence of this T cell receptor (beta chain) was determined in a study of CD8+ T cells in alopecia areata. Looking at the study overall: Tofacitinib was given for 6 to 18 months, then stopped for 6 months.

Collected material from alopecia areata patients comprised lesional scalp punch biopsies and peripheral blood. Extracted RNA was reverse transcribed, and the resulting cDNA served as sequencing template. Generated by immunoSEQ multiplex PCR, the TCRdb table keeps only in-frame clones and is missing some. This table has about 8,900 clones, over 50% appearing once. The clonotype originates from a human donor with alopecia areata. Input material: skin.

The CDR3 DNA is TGTGCCAGCAGTGACCAGGGTTCCTACGAGCAGTACTTC. Protein sequence: CASSDQGSYEQYF. The rearrangement links TRBV6-1 to TRBJ2-5, with D maybe TRBD1 (5 bases). The last part of the DNA fits TRBJ2-7 better; the J call may be wrong. Germline V gene lookup returns CDR1 MNHNS and CDR2 SASEGT. The CDR3 contains 13 residues.